The clone carrying this T cell receptor (beta chain) has a handful of counts. The CDR3 has 16 residues. In germline, CDR1 is SGHRS, CDR2 YFSETQ. Trimming cost V 7 bases and J 3 bases; bases outside gene matches: 13. The sample is drawn from a study of identical twins. Template switching added a universal primer site; cDNA carried unique molecular identifiers. Each CDR3 protein gets one entry after TCRdb re-called the 5' RACE reads with MiXCR. The profile shows some 1,700,000 distinct CDR3 sequences, under 35% of them singletons. The receptor comes from a newborn girl in good health. The sample was cord blood. This sequence joins TRBV5-1 and TRBJ1-5; 7 nucleotides line up with TRBD1. The DNA for the CDR3 is TGCGCCAGCGCTATGGTTCTTGACAGGGACAATCAGCCCCAGCATTTT. It codes for CASAMVLDRDNQPQHF.